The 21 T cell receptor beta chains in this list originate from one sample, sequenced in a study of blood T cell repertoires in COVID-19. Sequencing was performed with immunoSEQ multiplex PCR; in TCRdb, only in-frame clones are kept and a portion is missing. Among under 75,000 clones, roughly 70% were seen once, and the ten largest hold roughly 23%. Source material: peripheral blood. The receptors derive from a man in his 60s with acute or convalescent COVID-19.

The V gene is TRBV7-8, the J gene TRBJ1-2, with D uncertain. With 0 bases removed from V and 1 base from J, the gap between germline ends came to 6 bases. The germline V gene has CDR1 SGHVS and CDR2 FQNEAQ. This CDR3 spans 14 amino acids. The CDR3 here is CASSLASLNYGYTF. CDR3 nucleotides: TGTGCCAGCAGCTTAGCTTCCCTTAACTATGGCTACACCTTC.

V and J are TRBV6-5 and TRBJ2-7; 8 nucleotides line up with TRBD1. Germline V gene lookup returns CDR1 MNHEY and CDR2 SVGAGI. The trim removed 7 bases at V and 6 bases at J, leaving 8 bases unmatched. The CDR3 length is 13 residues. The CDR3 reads CASKRTGSGEQYF. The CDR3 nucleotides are TGTGCCAGCAAACGGACAGGGTCGGGCGAGCAGTACTTC.

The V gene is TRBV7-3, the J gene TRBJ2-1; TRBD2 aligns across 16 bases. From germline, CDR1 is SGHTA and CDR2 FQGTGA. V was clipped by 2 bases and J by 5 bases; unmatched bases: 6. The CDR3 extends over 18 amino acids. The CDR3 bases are TGTGCCAGCAGCTTATTGGGACTAGCGGGAGGGTCCCACAATGAGCAGTTCTTC. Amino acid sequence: CASSLLGLAGGSHNEQFF. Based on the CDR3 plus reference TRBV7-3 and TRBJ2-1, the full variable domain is GAGVSQTPSNKVTEKGKYVELRCDPISGHTALYWYRQSLGQGPEFLIYFQGTGAADDSGLPNDRFFAVRPEGSVSTLKIQRTERGDSAVYLCASSLLGLAGGSHNEQFFGPGTRLTVL.

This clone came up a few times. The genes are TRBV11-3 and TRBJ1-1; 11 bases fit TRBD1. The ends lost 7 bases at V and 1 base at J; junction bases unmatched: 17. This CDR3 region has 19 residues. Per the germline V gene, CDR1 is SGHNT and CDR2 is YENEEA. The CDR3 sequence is CASTREGGQGAPWNTEAFF. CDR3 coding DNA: TGTGCCAGCACGCGAGAAGGCGGACAGGGGGCACCGTGGAACACTGAAGCTTTCTTT.

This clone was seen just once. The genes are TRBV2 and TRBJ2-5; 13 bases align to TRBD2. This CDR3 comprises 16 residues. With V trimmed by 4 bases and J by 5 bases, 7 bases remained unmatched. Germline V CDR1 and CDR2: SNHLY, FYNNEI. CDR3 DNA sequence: TGTGCCAGCAGTGGGGGGGGACTAGCGGGAAGGGAGACCCAGTACTTC. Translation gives CASSGGGLAGRETQYF.

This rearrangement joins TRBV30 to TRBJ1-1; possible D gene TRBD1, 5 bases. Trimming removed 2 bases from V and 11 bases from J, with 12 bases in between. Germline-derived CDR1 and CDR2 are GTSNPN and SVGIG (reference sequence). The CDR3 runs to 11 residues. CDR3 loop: CAWSPPWGAFF. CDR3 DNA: TGTGCCTGGAGTCCCCCGTGGGGCGCTTTCTTT.

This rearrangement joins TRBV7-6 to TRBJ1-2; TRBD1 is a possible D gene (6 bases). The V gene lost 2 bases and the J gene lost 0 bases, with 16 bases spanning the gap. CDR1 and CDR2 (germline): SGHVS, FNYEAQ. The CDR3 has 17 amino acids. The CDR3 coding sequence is TGTGCCAGCAGCTTACGGGGCCGGGACACTCCTAACTATGGCTACACCTTC. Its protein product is CASSLRGRDTPNYGYTF.

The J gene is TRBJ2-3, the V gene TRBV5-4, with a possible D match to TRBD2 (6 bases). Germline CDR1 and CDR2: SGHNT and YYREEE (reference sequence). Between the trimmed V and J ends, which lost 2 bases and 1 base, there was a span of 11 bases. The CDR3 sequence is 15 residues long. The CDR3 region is CASSFRGLRTDTQYF. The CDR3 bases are TGTGCCAGCAGCTTTCGGGGACTTCGCACAGATACGCAGTATTTT. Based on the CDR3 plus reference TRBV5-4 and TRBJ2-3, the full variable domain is ETGVTQSPTHLIKTRGQQVTLRCSSQSGHNTVSWYQQALGQGPQFIFQYYREEENGRGNFPPRFSGLQFPNYSSELNVNALELDDSALYLCASSFRGLRTDTQYFGPGTRLTVL.

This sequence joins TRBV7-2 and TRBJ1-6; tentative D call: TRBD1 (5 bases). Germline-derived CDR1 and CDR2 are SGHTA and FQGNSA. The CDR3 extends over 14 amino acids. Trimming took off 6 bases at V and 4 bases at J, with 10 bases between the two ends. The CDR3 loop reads CASSSQGYNSPLHF. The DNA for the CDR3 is TGTGCCAGCAGTTCCCAGGGATATAATTCACCCCTCCACTTT.

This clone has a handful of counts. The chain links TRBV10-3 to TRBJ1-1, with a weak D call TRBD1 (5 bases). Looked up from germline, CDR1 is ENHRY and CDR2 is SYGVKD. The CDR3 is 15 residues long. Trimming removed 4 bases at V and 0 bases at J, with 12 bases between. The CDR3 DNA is TGTGCCATCAGTGTAACGTCGGACATGAACACTGAAGCTTTCTTT. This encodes CAISVTSDMNTEAFF.

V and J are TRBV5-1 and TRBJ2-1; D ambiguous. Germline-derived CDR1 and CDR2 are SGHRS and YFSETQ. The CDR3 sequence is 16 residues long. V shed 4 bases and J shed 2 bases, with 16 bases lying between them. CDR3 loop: CASSPGWAGTYNEQFF. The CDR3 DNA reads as TGCGCCAGCAGCCCCGGATGGGCTGGTACCTACAATGAGCAGTTCTTC. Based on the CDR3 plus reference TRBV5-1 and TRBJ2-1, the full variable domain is KAGVTQTPRYLIKTRGQQVTLSCSPISGHRSVSWYQQTPGQGLQFLFEYFSETQRNKGNFPGRFSGRQFSNSRSEMNVSTLELGDSALYLCASSPGWAGTYNEQFFGPGTRLTVL.

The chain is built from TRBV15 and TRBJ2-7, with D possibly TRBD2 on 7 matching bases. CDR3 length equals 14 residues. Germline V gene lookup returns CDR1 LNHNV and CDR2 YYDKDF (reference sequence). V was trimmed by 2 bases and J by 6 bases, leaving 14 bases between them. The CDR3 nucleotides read TGTGCCACCAGCAGAAGGGGGGGCGGAACCGAGCAGTACGTC. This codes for CATSRRGGGTEQYV.

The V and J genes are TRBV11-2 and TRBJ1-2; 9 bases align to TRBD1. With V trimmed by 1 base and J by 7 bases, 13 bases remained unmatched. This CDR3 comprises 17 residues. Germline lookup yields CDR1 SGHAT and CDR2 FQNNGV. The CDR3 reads CASSLVGAGTGRSGYTF. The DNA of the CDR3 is TGTGCCAGCAGCTTAGTCGGTGCGGGGACAGGGCGAAGTGGCTACACCTTC.

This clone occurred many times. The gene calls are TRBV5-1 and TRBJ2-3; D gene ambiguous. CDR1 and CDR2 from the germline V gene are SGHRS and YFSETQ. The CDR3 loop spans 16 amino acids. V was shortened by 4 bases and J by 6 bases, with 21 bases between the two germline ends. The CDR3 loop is CASSAPHGSPIDTQYF. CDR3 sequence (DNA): TGCGCCAGCAGCGCTCCCCACGGGTCCCCAATCGATACGCAGTATTTT. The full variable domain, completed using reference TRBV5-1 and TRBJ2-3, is KAGVTQTPRYLIKTRGQQVTLSCSPISGHRSVSWYQQTPGQGLQFLFEYFSETQRNKGNFPGRFSGRQFSNSRSEMNVSTLELGDSALYLCASSAPHGSPIDTQYFGPGTRLTVL.

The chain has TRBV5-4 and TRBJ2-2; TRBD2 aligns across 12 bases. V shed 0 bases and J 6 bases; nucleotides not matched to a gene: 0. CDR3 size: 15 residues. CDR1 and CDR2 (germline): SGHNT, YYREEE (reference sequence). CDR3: CASSLGLAGAGELFF. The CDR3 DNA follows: TGTGCCAGCAGCTTGGGACTAGCGGGAGCCGGGGAGCTGTTTTTT. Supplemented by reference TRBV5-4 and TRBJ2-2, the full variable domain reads ETGVTQSPTHLIKTRGQQVTLRCSSQSGHNTVSWYQQALGQGPQFIFQYYREEENGRGNFPPRFSGLQFPNYSSELNVNALELDDSALYLCASSLGLAGAGELFFGEGSRLTVL.

The CDR3 sequence is CASSQVGGDQPQHF. CDR3 bases: TGCGCCAGCAGCCAAGTGGGGGGGGATCAGCCCCAGCATTTT. V is TRBV4-1 and J is TRBJ1-5; weak D call: TRBD1 (5 bases). Trimming pared 1 base from V and 5 bases from J, leaving 9 bases between. The CDR3 is 14 residues long. Germline V gene data show CDR1 as MGHRA and CDR2 as YSYEKL.

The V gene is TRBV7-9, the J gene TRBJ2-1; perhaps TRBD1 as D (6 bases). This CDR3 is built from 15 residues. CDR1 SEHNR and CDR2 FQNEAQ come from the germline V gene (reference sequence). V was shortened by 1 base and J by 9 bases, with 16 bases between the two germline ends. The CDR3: CASSLEARGRTEQFF. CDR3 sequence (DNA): TGTGCCAGCAGCTTAGAGGCCAGGGGCCGCACTGAGCAGTTCTTC.

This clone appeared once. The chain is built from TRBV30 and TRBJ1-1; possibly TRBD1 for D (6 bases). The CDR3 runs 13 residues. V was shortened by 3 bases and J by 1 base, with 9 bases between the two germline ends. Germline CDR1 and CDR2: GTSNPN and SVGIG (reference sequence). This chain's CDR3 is CAWSGGANTEAFF. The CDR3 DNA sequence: TGTGCCTGGAGCGGGGGGGCGAACACTGAAGCTTTCTTT.

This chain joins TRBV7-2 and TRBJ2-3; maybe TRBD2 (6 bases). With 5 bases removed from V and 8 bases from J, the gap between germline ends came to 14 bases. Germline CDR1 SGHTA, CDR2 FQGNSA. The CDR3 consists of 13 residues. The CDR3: CASSPALGGTQYF. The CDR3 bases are TGTGCCAGCAGCCCCGCGCTGGGGGGTACGCAGTATTTT.

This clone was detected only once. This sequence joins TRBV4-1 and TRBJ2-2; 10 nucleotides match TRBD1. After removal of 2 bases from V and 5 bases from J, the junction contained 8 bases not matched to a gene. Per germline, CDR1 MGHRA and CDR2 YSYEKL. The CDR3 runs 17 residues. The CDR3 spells CASSQNAGQGETGELFF. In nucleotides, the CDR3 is TGCGCCAGCAGCCAAAATGCTGGACAGGGGGAAACCGGGGAGCTGTTTTTT.

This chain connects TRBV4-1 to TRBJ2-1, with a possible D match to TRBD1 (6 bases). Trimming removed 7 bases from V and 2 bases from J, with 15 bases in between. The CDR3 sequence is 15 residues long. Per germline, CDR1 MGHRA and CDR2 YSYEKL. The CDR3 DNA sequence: TGCGCCAGCAAGTTGGGGGCCGGCACCTACAATGAGCAGTTCTTC. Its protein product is CASKLGAGTYNEQFF.